The 17 T cell receptor beta chains reported below all come from one sample, sequenced in a study of shared clonotypes between healthy human individuals. Clones were sequenced by immunoSEQ multiplex PCR, and TCRdb holds only the in-frame ones, with some missing. The sample carries approximately 2.4 million clones, approximately 96% recorded once. Sequencing used naive CD4+ T cells sorted from blood. Stated subset: CD45RA+ positively selected. The receptors here all came from a man between 18 and 29 years old in good health.

The chain recombines TRBV9 with TRBJ1-2, with D possibly matching TRBD1 (6 bases). Trimming pared 3 bases from V and 5 bases from J, leaving 20 bases between. Germline V gene sequence: CDR1 SGDLS, CDR2 YYNGEE. The CDR3 contains 16 residues. CDR3 sequence: CASSAGEGGLKYGYTF. In DNA, the CDR3 is TGTGCCAGCAGCGCCGGGGAAGGGGGGCTAAAATATGGCTACACCTTC.

V usage is TRBV19 and J usage is TRBJ2-2; tentatively, D is TRBD1 or TRBD2 (7 bases each). Trimming cost V 5 bases and J 2 bases, with 15 bases left between them. CDR3 size: 16 residues. CDR1 and CDR2 (germline): LNHDA, SQIVND (reference sequence). DNA of the CDR3: TGTGCCAGTAGTGCCTACAGGGGACTAAACACCGGGGAGCTGTTTTTT. Protein: CASSAYRGLNTGELFF.

The chain couples TRBV9 to TRBJ2-1, with D hard to call. The V end was cut by 4 bases, the J end by 8 bases, with 16 bases between. Germline V lookup: CDR1 SGDLS, CDR2 YYNGEE. There are 14 residues in the CDR3. Here the CDR3 reads CASSIRTAWDEQFF. CDR3 nucleotides: TGTGCCAGCAGCATCCGGACGGCTTGGGATGAGCAGTTCTTC. The variable domain in full, with the rest retrieved from reference TRBV9 and TRBJ2-1, is DSGVTQTPKHLITATGQRVTLRCSPRSGDLSVYWYQQSLDQGLQFLIQYYNGEERAKGNILERFSAQQFPDLHSELNLSSLELGDSALYFCASSIRTAWDEQFFGPGTRLTVL.

This clone occurred once. V gene TRBV9 combines with J gene TRBJ2-3; TRBD2 agrees at 8 bases. CDR1 SGDLS and CDR2 YYNGEE come from the germline V gene. The CDR3 runs to 15 residues. With 4 bases clipped from V and 2 bases from J, the junction kept 6 bases outside the gene matches. Here the CDR3 reads CASSLGRDITDTQYF. The CDR3, as DNA: TGTGCCAGCAGCCTCGGGAGGGACATCACAGATACGCAGTATTTT.

The chain is built from TRBV5-1 and TRBJ2-5, with D hard to call. Germline values: CDR1 SGHRS, CDR2 YFSETQ. The CDR3 extends over 14 amino acids. With 2 bases removed from V and 2 bases from J, the gap between germline ends came to 10 bases. CDR3 in DNA: TGCGCCAGCAGCTTACCAGTAGCACAAGAGACCCAGTACTTC. Amino acid sequence: CASSLPVAQETQYF.

V and J are TRBV25-1 and TRBJ1-3; D call uncertain. Germline CDR1 is MGHDK and CDR2 is SYGVNS. The CDR3 contains 15 residues. Trimming took 4 bases from V and 4 from J, leaving 14 bases between them. The CDR3 nucleotides are TGTGCCAGCAGTGGTGACGCGTCGTGGGGAAACACCATATATTTT. It translates to CASSGDASWGNTIYF. Complete variable domain (other parts from reference TRBV25-1 and TRBJ1-3): EADIYQTPRYLVIGTGKKITLECSQTMGHDKMYWYQQDPGMELHLIHYSYGVNSTEKGDLSSESTVSRIRTEHFPLTLESARPSHTSQYLCASSGDASWGNTIYFGEGSWLTVV.

The rearrangement joins TRBV7-2 to TRBJ1-2; 10 nucleotides agree with TRBD1. CDR1 SGHTA and CDR2 FQGNSA come from the germline V gene. The CDR3 length is 17 residues. V lost 1 base, J lost 6 bases, and 11 bases stayed unmatched. CDR3 loop: CASSLEGTTGGYNGYTF. The CDR3 coding sequence is TGTGCCAGCAGCTTAGAAGGGACGACAGGGGGCTATAATGGCTACACCTTC.

The chain links TRBV28 to TRBJ2-1; 8 nucleotides line up with TRBD1. Looked up from germline, CDR1 is MDHEN and CDR2 is SYDVKM. V lost 3 bases and J lost 8; bases outside the gene matches: 3. There are 13 residues in the CDR3. The CDR3 bases are TGTGCCAGCAGTTTGGCAGGGGGCTATGAGCAGTTCTTC. Amino acids: CASSLAGGYEQFF. Using reference TRBV28 and TRBJ2-1 for the parts outside the CDR3, the full variable domain is DVKVTQSSRYLVKRTGEKVFLECVQDMDHENMFWYRQDPGLGLRLIYFSYDVKMKEKGDIPEGYSVSREKKERFSLILESASTNQTSMYLCASSLAGGYEQFFGPGTRLTVL.

This clone was seen only once. Within the sample, other DNA sequences also encode this same CDR3. The chain couples TRBV10-1 to TRBJ1-2; D is uncertain. The germline V and J ends were trimmed by 3 bases and 8 bases, with 7 bases remaining between them. Germline assignment: CDR1 WNHNN and CDR2 SYGVQD (reference sequence). The CDR3 sequence is 11 residues long. The CDR3 DNA reads as TGCGCCAGCAGTGACGGTTACGGCTACACCTTC. Amino acid sequence: CASSDGYGYTF.

This chain joins TRBV6-6 and TRBJ1-2, with 7 bases identical to TRBD1. After removal of 5 bases from V and 14 bases from J, the junction contained 8 bases not matched to a gene. The CDR3 is 11 amino acids. The germline gives CDR1 MNHNY, CDR2 SVGAGI (reference sequence). Here the CDR3 reads CASSGDRAGTF. CDR3 coding DNA: TGTGCCAGCAGTGGTGACAGGGCGGGGACCTTC.

The rearrangement links TRBV6-1 to TRBJ1-6; unclear D gene. The CDR3 consists of 11 residues. V lost 2 bases, J lost 15 bases, and 8 bases lay in between. Germline assignment: CDR1 MNHNS and CDR2 SASEGT. In DNA form, the CDR3 reads TGTGCCAGCAGTGAACCGTTTCTCCTCCACTTT. Protein: CASSEPFLLHF.

This chain uses TRBV5-6 with TRBJ2-7; weak D call: TRBD1 (6 bases). The V gene lost 5 bases and the J gene lost 5 bases, with 14 bases spanning the gap. CDR1 SGHDT and CDR2 YYEEEE come from the germline V gene. The CDR3 totals 13 residues. The CDR3 bases are TGTGCCAGCAGAAGAGGGGGATCAAACGAGCAGTACTTC. Protein product: CASRRGGSNEQYF.

The chain uses TRBV12-5 and TRBJ2-5, with 7 bases identical to TRBD1. The V gene end was trimmed by 5 bases and the J gene end by 5 bases; junction bases not matched to a gene: 8. The CDR3 has 14 residues. CDR1 is LGHNT and CDR2 is FRNRAP in the germline V gene. CDR3 loop: CASGLTGASETQYF. The CDR3 DNA is TGTGCTAGTGGTCTTACAGGGGCCTCTGAGACCCAGTACTTC.

The chain employs TRBV18 and TRBJ1-2, with 9 bases lining up with TRBD1. V lost 3 bases, J lost 4 bases, and 12 bases stayed unmatched. This CDR3 comprises 17 residues. The germline CDR1 and CDR2 sequences are KGHSH and LQKENI. CDR3 DNA sequence: TGTGCCAGCTCACCTGTACAATCGGGACAGGGTTTCTATGGCTACACCTTC. Encoded protein: CASSPVQSGQGFYGYTF. Drawing the rest from reference TRBV18 and TRBJ1-2, the complete variable domain is NAGVMQNPRHLVRRRGQEARLRCSPMKGHSHVYWYRQLPEEGLKFMVYLQKENIIDESGMPKERFSAEFPKEGPSILRIQQVVRGDSAAYFCASSPVQSGQGFYGYTFGSGTRLTVV.

CDR3 in amino acids: CASSQDRFDAAGGNTIYF. CDR3 nucleotide sequence: TGCGCCAGCAGCCAAGATCGATTTGACGCCGCGGGGGGAAACACCATATATTTT. The chain has TRBV4-3 and TRBJ1-3; D gene unclear. Trimming pared 0 bases from V and 4 bases from J, leaving 19 bases between. Germline V gene lookup returns CDR1 LGHNA and CDR2 YSLEER. The CDR3 totals 18 residues.

The V gene is TRBV6-4, the J gene TRBJ2-1; D not resolved. Looked up from germline, CDR1 is MRHNA and CDR2 is SNTAGT. The CDR3 sequence is 15 residues long. Trimming took off 0 bases at V and 5 bases at J, with 11 bases between the two ends. CDR3 in amino acids: CASSDSFRGHNEQFF. In DNA, the CDR3 is TGTGCCAGCAGTGACTCGTTCCGCGGCCACAATGAGCAGTTCTTC.

V and J are TRBV5-1 and TRBJ1-4; D remains ambiguous. V lost 4 bases and J 2 bases, leaving 9 bases between the germline ends. Germline V CDR1 and CDR2: SGHRS, YFSETQ. The CDR3 has 14 residues. The chain's CDR3 is CASSLLDTNEKLFF. The CDR3 DNA is TGCGCCAGCAGCCTCCTGGACACTAATGAAAAACTGTTTTTT. Complete variable domain (other parts from reference TRBV5-1 and TRBJ1-4): KAGVTQTPRYLIKTRGQQVTLSCSPISGHRSVSWYQQTPGQGLQFLFEYFSETQRNKGNFPGRFSGRQFSNSRSEMNVSTLELGDSALYLCASSLLDTNEKLFFGSGTQLSVL.